This is a list of T cell receptor delta chains from one sample in a study of delta chains in infants with herpesvirus infections. TCRdb reprocessed the RT-PCR reads using CATT. Of 650 to 950 delta-chain clones listed, about 30% are singletons. Specimen: peripheral blood, collected at time point 2 of longitudinal follow-up. The receptors were sampled from a human donor who was a Ugandan infant, either HIV-exposed or HIV-unexposed (not recorded which). Each CDR3 is given with its conserved first and last residue. The order of the fields is D gene, clone size, V gene, J gene, CDR3 protein, CDR3 DNA. A D gene is named only where the DNA matches it firmly. Where a row states a size, it is once, few, many or the class of an expanded clone; other rows omit it.

>TRDD3|large|TRDV1|TRDJ1
CALGEGPSVLGSTDKLIF
TGTGCTCTTGGGGAAGGGCCTTCTGTACTGGGGAGTACCGATAAACTCATCTTT
>NA|large|TRDV1|TRDJ1
CALGEPPRRGVKDDKLIF
TGTGCTCTTGGGGAACCCCCACGGAGAGGGGTAAAGGACGATAAACTCATCTTT
>TRDD3|large|TRDV2|TRDJ3
CACDTGGYDSWDTRQMFF
TGTGCCTGTGACACTGGGGGATACGACTCCTGGGACACCCGACAGATGTTTTTC
>NA|NA|TRDV1|TRDJ2
CALGEGWGHSLTAQLFF
TGTGCTCTTGGGGAAGGTTGGGGCCACTCTTTGACAGCACAACTCTTCTTT
>TRDD3|NA|TRDV2|TRDJ1
CACDAAGGGYATDKLIF
TGTGCCTGTGACGCCGCCGGGGGGGGATACGCTACCGATAAACTCATCTTT
>NA|NA|TRDV1|TRDJ1
CALGEGFPKGRMYTDKLIF
TGTGCTCTTGGGGAGGGTTTTCCTAAAGGGCGGATGTACACCGATAAACTCATCTTT
>TRDD2|NA|TRDV1|TRDJ1
CALGEDPKTPFLRYWLHKLIF
TGTGCTCTTGGGGAAGACCCTAAGACTCCCTTCCTACGCTACTGGCTCCATAAACTCATCTTT
>NA|NA|TRDV1|TRDJ1
CALGDPPSVTGLYTDKLIF
TGTGCTCTTGGGGACCCTCCTTCCGTAACTGGACTGTACACCGATAAACTCATCTTT
>TRDD3|NA|TRDV1|TRDJ1
CALGDHPPLITGGYFQYTDKLIF
TGTGCTCTTGGGGACCACCCCCCTTTAATTACTGGGGGATACTTCCAGTACACCGATAAACTCATCTTT
>TRDD2|NA|TRDV1|TRDJ1
CALGELAPSYVLEHKLIF
TGTGCTCTTGGGGAACTGGCCCCTTCCTACGTTCTGGAACATAAACTCATCTTT
>NA|few|TRDV1|TRDJ1
CALGDLLSLYTDKLIF
TGTGCTCTTGGGGACCTACTCTCCCTTTACACCGATAAACTCATCTTT
>TRDD3|few|TRDV2|TRDJ1
CACDTLGDHHTDKLIF
TGTGCCTGTGACACCCTGGGGGATCACCACACCGATAAACTCATCTTT
>TRDD3|NA|TRDV2|TRDJ3
CACDPAILGDPSSSWDTRQMFF
TGTGCCTGTGACCCGGCCATACTGGGGGATCCGTCCAGCTCCTGGGACACCCGACAGATGTTTTTC